This TCR beta chain was identified in a study of shared clonotypes between healthy human individuals. Study-level information: The study used three CD4 naive, three CD4 memory, two CD8 naive and one CD8 memory plate per donor.

General study results and limits: Against clonotypes common to all four donors, non-shared ones had lower generation probabilities. There were few donors, and this limited the genetic and exposure-history diversity represented.

Trimming stripped 0 bases from V and 2 bases from J, with 16 bases between. This CDR3 spans 18 amino acids. Germline V gene data show CDR1 as LNHNV and CDR2 as YYDKDF (reference sequence). Points on this clone: Its antigen remains unidentified.

In the sorted-subset replicate PCRs, approximately 200 ng DNA, roughly 30,000 T cell genomes, was used. Using immunoSEQ multiplex PCR, the repertoire was profiled, and TCRdb retains in-frame clones only, with some absent. Among 2 million to 2.5 million clones listed, around 95% were seen once. Sequenced input: naive CD4+ T cells sorted from blood. The subset: CD45RA+ positively selected. The chain combines TRBV15 with TRBJ2-2, with D uncertain. This sequence was found in a man younger than 30 in good health. CDR3 sequence reads: CATSRDGEVWANTGELFF. CDR3 DNA sequence: TGTGCCACCAGCAGAGATGGTGAAGTTTGGGCTAACACCGGGGAGCTGTTTTTT.